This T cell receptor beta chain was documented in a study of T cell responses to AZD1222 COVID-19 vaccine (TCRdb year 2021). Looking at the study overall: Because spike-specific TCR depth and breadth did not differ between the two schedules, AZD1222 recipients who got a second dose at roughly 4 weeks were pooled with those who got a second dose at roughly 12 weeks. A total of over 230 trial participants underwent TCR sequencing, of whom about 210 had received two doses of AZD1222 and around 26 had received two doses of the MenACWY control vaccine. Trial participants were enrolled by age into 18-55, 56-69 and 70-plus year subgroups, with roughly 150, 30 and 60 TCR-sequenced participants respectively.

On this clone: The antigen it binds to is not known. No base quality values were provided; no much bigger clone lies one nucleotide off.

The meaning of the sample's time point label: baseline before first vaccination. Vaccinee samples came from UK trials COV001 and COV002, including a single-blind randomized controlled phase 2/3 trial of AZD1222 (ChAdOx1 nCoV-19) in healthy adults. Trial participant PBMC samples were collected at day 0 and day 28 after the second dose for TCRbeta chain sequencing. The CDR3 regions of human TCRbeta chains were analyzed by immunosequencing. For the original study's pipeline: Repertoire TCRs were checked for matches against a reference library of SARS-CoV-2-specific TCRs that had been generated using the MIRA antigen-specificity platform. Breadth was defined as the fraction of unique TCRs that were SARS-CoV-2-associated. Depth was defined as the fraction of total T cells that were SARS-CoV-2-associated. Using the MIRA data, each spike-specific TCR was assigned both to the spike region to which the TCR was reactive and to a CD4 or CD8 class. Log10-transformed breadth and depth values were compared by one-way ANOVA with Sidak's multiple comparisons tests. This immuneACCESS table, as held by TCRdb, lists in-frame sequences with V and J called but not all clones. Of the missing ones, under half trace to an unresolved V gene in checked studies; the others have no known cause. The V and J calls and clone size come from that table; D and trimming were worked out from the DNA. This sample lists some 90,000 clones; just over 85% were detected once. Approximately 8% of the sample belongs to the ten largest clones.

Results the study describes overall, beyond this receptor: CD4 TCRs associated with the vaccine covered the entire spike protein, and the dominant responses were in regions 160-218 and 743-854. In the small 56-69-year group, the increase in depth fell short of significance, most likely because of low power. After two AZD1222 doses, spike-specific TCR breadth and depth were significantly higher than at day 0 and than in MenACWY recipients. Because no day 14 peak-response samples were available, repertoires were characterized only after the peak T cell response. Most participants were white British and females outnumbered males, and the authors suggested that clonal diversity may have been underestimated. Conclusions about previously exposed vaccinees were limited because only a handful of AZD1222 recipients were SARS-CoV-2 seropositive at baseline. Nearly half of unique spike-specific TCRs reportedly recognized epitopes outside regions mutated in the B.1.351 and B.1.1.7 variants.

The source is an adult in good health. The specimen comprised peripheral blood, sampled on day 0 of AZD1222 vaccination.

The CDR3 is CASSPGTGVKLISYEQYF. The sequenced DNA is TGTGCCAGCAGCCCCGGGACAGGGGTCAAACTAATTTCCTACGAGCAGTACTTC. The chain couples TRBV5-6 to TRBJ2-7; 10 of the junction bases match TRBD1. CDR1 SGHDT and CDR2 YYEEEE are derived from the germline V gene. The CDR3 runs 18 amino acids, cysteine and phenylalanine included. Only the CDR3 part of the read is kept: 54 bases, read in frame from the first base. V lost 4 bases and J lost 1 base, and the count of bases not matched to a germline gene is 14. The variable domain in full, with residues beyond the CDR3 obtained from the reference TRBV5-6 and TRBJ2-7 genes, is DAGVTQSPTHLIKTRGQQVTLRCSPKSGHDTVSWYQQALGQGPQFIFQYYEEEERQRGNFPDRFSGHQFPNYSSELNVNALLLGDSALYLCASSPGTGVKLISYEQYFGPGTRLTVT.